These 16 T cell receptor beta chains came from one sample sequenced in a study of blood T cells in healthy people across ages. Primed by a sample-barcoded 5' primer and a J-beta primer mix, a second PCR proceeded for 7 to 11 cycles. TCRdb reprocessed the 5' RACE reads via MiXCR and lists one record per CDR3 protein. Here the sample spans around 990,000 distinct CDR3 sequences, roughly two fifths being singletons. Sequenced: blood. The receptors stem from a man aged 18 to 29 in good health.

The sample holds many counts of this clonotype. DNA of the CDR3: TGTGCCAGCAGTTCCGGGAGCACGTCCCCCGAGCAGTACTTC. It encodes CASSSGSTSPEQYF. The rearrangement joins TRBV12-3 or TRBV12-4 to TRBJ2-7; tentatively, D is TRBD2 (6 bases). Trimming cost V 4 bases and J 6 bases, with 16 bases left between them. This CDR3 comprises 14 residues.

V usage is TRBV12-3 or TRBV12-4 and J usage is TRBJ1-5; perhaps TRBD1 as D (6 bases). Deletions cut 5 bases from V and 5 bases from J, with 13 bases between. The CDR3 runs 14 residues. CDR3 nucleotide sequence: TGTGCCAGCAGTGCCATCACAGGGTATCAGCCCCAGCATTTT. Residues: CASSAITGYQPQHF.

This chain links TRBV4-1 with TRBJ2-7; D possibly corresponds to TRBD2 (5 bases). This CDR3 has 16 amino acids. In germline, CDR1 is MGHRA, CDR2 YSYEKL. Trimming removed 2 bases from V and 2 bases from J, with 16 bases in between. The CDR3 DNA reads TGCGCCAGCAGCCAACCAATGGACCCGGGAACCTACGAGCAGTACTTC. Its protein product is CASSQPMDPGTYEQYF.

In its sample, this clonotype was seen many times. The chain joins TRBV4-3 to TRBJ1-5, with D unclear. There are 14 residues in the CDR3. Germline CDR1 is LGHNA and CDR2 is YSLEER. V lost 3 bases to trimming and J lost 3 bases, with 9 bases between them. CDR3 coding DNA: TGCGCCAGCAGCCAGGAGATTACCAATCAGCCCCAGCATTTT. This codes for CASSQEITNQPQHF.

The V gene is TRBV11-2, the J gene TRBJ2-2; a possible D gene is TRBD2 (6 bases). The CDR3 spans 14 residues. Germline CDR1 is SGHAT and CDR2 is FQNNGV. The V gene lost 7 bases and the J gene lost 4 bases, with 13 bases spanning the gap. Here the CDR3 reads CASTLSLATGELFF. The DNA of the CDR3 is TGTGCCAGCACCCTATCACTAGCCACCGGGGAGCTGTTTTTT.

The J gene is TRBJ1-1, the V gene TRBV2; unclear D gene. The germline CDR1 and CDR2 sequences are SNHLY and FYNNEI. The V gene lost 3 bases and the J gene lost 1 base, with 9 bases spanning the gap. This CDR3 has 14 amino acids. CDR3 residues: CASSDGMGNTEAFF. For the CDR3, the DNA is TGTGCCAGCAGTGATGGGATGGGGAACACTGAAGCTTTCTTT.

The chain recombines TRBV6-2 or TRBV6-3 with TRBJ2-1, with 9 bases identical to TRBD1. Germline V CDR1 and CDR2: MNHEY, SVGEGT. This CDR3 comprises 15 residues. V gave up 4 bases and J gave up 6 bases; unmatched junction bases: 7. CDR3 bases: TGTGCCAGCAGTTTAGACAGGGGGTTCAGCAATGAGCAGTTCTTC. Protein product: CASSLDRGFSNEQFF.

This clonotype has a handful of counts. The V gene is TRBV9, the J gene TRBJ1-2, with D possibly TRBD1 on 6 matching bases. The CDR3 consists of 15 residues. V lost 0 bases and J lost 2, with 11 bases in between. Germline lookup yields CDR1 SGDLS and CDR2 YYNGEE. In nucleotides, the CDR3 is TGTGCCAGCAGCGTAGAGGGGGTAGCGAACTATGGCTACACCTTC. Translating it yields CASSVEGVANYGYTF.

The genes are TRBV29-1 and TRBJ2-5; 10 bases are a match to TRBD1. From germline, CDR1 is SQVTM and CDR2 ANQGSEA. The CDR3 spans 13 residues. The J segment lost 5 bases and the V segment lost 6 bases, leaving 6 bases of the junction unmatched. The CDR3 DNA is TGCAGCGTGAGGACAGGGGGAGTGGAGACCCAGTACTTC. Protein: CSVRTGGVETQYF.

This clonotype was seen only a few times. The chain links TRBV29-1 to TRBJ1-5, with D perhaps matching TRBD1 (6 bases). This CDR3 is 13 amino acids long. Germline V gives CDR1 SQVTM, CDR2 ANQGSEA. V was pared by 5 bases and J by 7 bases, with 15 bases between. CDR3 sequence reads: CSVRQVPGQPQHF. The CDR3 DNA is TGCAGCGTTAGACAGGTTCCCGGGCAGCCCCAGCATTTT.

This clonotype was observed a single time. This rearrangement joins TRBV6-2 or TRBV6-3 to TRBJ1-5; 12 bases line up with TRBD1. The junction had 11 bases not matched to a gene; V was cut back by 5 bases and J by 0 bases. Per germline, CDR1 MNHEY and CDR2 SVGEGT. The CDR3 totals 19 residues. In nucleotides, the CDR3 is TGTGCCAGCAGTCCCCGGGACAGGGGGCCCGTGGATAGCAATCAGCCCCAGCATTTT. This translates into CASSPRDRGPVDSNQPQHF.

The chain couples TRBV20-1 to TRBJ2-1; 7 positions agree with TRBD2. V lost 6 bases and J lost 6; bases outside the gene matches: 14. The germline gives CDR1 DFQATT, CDR2 SNEGSKA (reference sequence). This CDR3 has 15 amino acids. CDR3 region: CSAPNPAGILNEQFF. The DNA of the CDR3 is TGCAGTGCCCCGAATCCAGCGGGGATACTCAATGAGCAGTTCTTC.

CDR3 loop: CSARDYSAGSFNEQYF. For the CDR3, the DNA is TGCAGTGCTAGAGATTATTCAGCGGGGTCCTTCAATGAGCAGTACTTC. This rearrangement joins TRBV20-1 to TRBJ2-5; 7 bases are a match to TRBD2. CDR1 is DFQATT and CDR2 is SNEGSKA in the germline V gene (reference sequence). V was pared by 0 bases and J by 11 bases, with 18 bases of the junction left unmatched. The CDR3 spans 16 residues.

This clonotype was detected ten times or more. Being one base from a much bigger clone, this may be a read error. V gene TRBV7-9 combines with J gene TRBJ1-1; D unclear. CDR3 length: 14 amino acids. The V gene lost 5 bases and the J gene lost 3 bases, with 13 bases spanning the gap. The germline gives CDR1 SEHNR, CDR2 FQNEAQ (reference sequence). The CDR3 DNA follows: TGTGCCAGCAGCGCCATTGACTGGGACACTGAAGCTTTCTTT. This codes for CASSAIDWDTEAFF.

J is TRBJ2-3 and V is TRBV29-1; D is undetermined. Trimming left V 2 bases short and J 6 bases short, with 9 bases between. CDR3 length: 12 amino acids. Germline assignment: CDR1 SQVTM and CDR2 ANQGSEA. The CDR3 protein is CSVEPTPDTQYF. Here the CDR3 DNA reads TGCAGCGTTGAACCCACACCCGATACGCAGTATTTT.

In this sample, this clonotype turned up a few times. This chain links TRBV28 with TRBJ1-5; tentatively, D is TRBD1 (6 bases). The CDR3 is made up of 13 amino acids. Trimming removed 6 bases at V and 6 bases at J, with 12 bases between. Germline V gene sequence: CDR1 MDHEN, CDR2 SYDVKM. CDR3 in amino acids: CASRKQGSQPQHF. Here the CDR3 DNA reads TGTGCCAGCAGAAAACAGGGTTCTCAGCCCCAGCATTTT. The variable domain in full, completed from reference TRBV28 and TRBJ1-5, reads DVKVTQSSRYLVKRTGEKVFLECVQDMDHENMFWYRQDPGLGLRLIYFSYDVKMKEKGDIPEGYSVSREKKERFSLILESASTNQTSMYLCASRKQGSQPQHFGDGTRLSIL.